This TCR beta chain came from a study of T cell clones after liver transplantation. For the study at large: TCRbeta sequencing after a pre-transplant mixed lymphocyte reaction identified graft-donor-reactive clones, later tracked in post-transplant blood. Samples came pre-transplant, pre-randomization before withdrawal, and post-randomization after withdrawal ended. The study, taken as a whole, reports: Low donor cell numbers restricted donor-reactive repertoire measurement in two subjects. Graft donor-reactive T cells may have migrated into the graft rather than being deleted.

Method: immunoSEQ multiplex PCR; TCRdb's copy keeps in-frame clones and lacks some. This table holds 70,000 to 80,000 clones, around nine tenths found once. There are 19 residues in the CDR3. CDR1 MRHNA and CDR2 SNTAGT come from the germline V gene. The V gene end was trimmed by 6 bases and the J gene end by 5 bases; junction bases not matched to a gene: 23. With regard to this clone: The antigen remains undetermined.

The gene calls are TRBV6-4 and TRBJ2-5; 8 bases are a match to TRBD1. The source is a human donor who received a liver transplant. The material sequenced was CD4+ T cells from blood, taken before liver transplant. This CDR3 reads CASSTQEGHGAGGRETQYF. In DNA form, the CDR3 reads TGTGCCAGCAGCACTCAGGAGGGCCACGGGGCAGGGGGCAGGGAGACCCAGTACTTC.